This T cell receptor (beta chain) was identified in a study of blood T cells in healthy people across ages. Findings and limits, study-wide: Diversity of TCR beta per million T cells declined in a roughly linear way with age.

After removal of 6 bases from V and 3 bases from J, the junction contained 11 bases not matched to a gene. CDR3 size: 16 residues. Germline V gene lookup returns CDR1 DFQATT and CDR2 SNEGSKA (reference sequence). Using a J-beta primer mix together with a sample-barcoded 5' primer, a second PCR was run for roughly 6 to 12 cycles. TCRdb reprocessed the 5' RACE reads with MiXCR, giving one entry per CDR3 protein. There are about 1.1 million distinct CDR3 sequences in the sample; around two fifths occur only once, and around 14% lies in the top ten. In its sample, this clonotype was seen a few times. Antigen: not known.

This chain links TRBV20-1 with TRBJ2-3; TRBD2 agrees at 11 bases. The source is a man aged 18 to 35 in good health. Sequences were obtained from blood. The CDR3, as DNA: TGCAGTGCATTACTAGCGGGGGCCCCAGATACAGATACGCAGTATTTT. This codes for CSALLAGAPDTDTQYF.